The clone carrying this T cell receptor beta chain has ten or more counts. Its antigen is not known. The treatment: skin biopsy from PPD injection site in Mantoux-positive individual. TCR cDNA received a 3' ligated oligonucleotide that carried a UMI. Skin biopsies came from PPD injection sites in Mantoux-positive individuals. Input was about 1 to 1,100 ng of DNase-treated total RNA without cell sorting. The data belong to a study of naive and memory T cell subsets. Study observations and caveats: This RNA-based method may be sensitive to activation-related transcript changes. Higher TCR numbers at tuberculin sites reflect T cell infiltration, per interpretation.

Four PCR rounds used nested alpha and beta constant region primers plus the SP2 primer. TCRdb passed the UMI-ligation and nested PCR reads through MiXCR, listing each CDR3 protein once. The repertoire holds approximately 37,000 distinct CDR3 sequences, 9.5% to 11% seen once, with about 4% in the top ten. Germline V gives CDR1 LNHDA, CDR2 SQIVND (reference sequence). The CDR3 consists of 17 residues. Trimming stripped 2 bases from V and 3 bases from J, with 19 bases between. The TCR sequence derives from an adult in good health. The rearrangement joins TRBV19 to TRBJ1-1; D is unclear. The sample in question was skin, obtained from a tuberculin skin test site. This CDR3 reads CASSIRGSGAFDTEAFF. As DNA, the CDR3 is TGTGCCAGTAGTATAAGAGGTAGCGGCGCATTCGACACTGAAGCTTTCTTT.